This is a list of T cell receptor beta chains from one sample in a study of blood T cell repertoires in COVID-19. The repertoire was sequenced with immunoSEQ multiplex PCR; TCRdb's copy has only in-frame clones and lacks some. Here the sample spans about 260,000 clones, around 89% being singletons. The specimen was peripheral blood. These receptors were taken from a woman between 40 and 55 years old with acute or convalescent COVID-19. The CDR3 runs from the conserved cysteine through the conserved F or W. The D gene is left open where the match is weak. Only some rows state a clone size, as once, few, many or a class for expanded clones.

TRBJ1-5 TRBV5-4 NA NA CASSLFGQPQHF TGTGCCAGCAGCTTATTCGGTCAGCCCCAGCATTTT
TRBJ2-1 TRBV5-6 TRBD2 NA CASSGGGLVVMNEQFF TGTGCCAGCAGCGGGGGAGGACTAGTAGTTATGAATGAGCAGTTCTTC
TRBJ2-2 TRBV6-6 NA NA CASRSSGGSPGELFF TGTGCCAGCAGGTCGTCCGGAGGTTCGCCCGGGGAGCTGTTTTTT
TRBJ2-6 TRBV5-1 TRBD1 NA CASSRGQMPGANVLTF TGCGCCAGCAGTCGGGGACAGATGCCTGGGGCCAACGTCCTGACTTTC
TRBJ1-1 TRBV3-1/TRBV3-2 NA NA CASSPPYITEAFF TGTGCCAGCAGCCCCCCTTATATCACTGAAGCTTTCTTT
TRBJ1-1 TRBV11-2 NA NA CASSTGRTNTEAFF TGTGCCAGCAGCACAGGACGGACCAACACTGAAGCTTTCTTT
TRBJ1-2 TRBV11-2 NA NA CASSLDSQGQRYTF TGTGCCAGCAGCTTAGACTCCCAGGGCCAGCGCTACACCTTC
TRBJ1-6 TRBV21-1 NA NA CASSPRRNSPLHF TGTGCCAGCAGCCCAAGGCGGAATTCACCCCTCCACTTT
TRBJ2-3 TRBV11-2 TRBD2 NA CASSLGGAGGYTDTQYF TGTGCCAGCAGCTTAGGGGGAGCGGGGGGGTACACAGATACGCAGTATTTT
TRBJ2-5 TRBV2 TRBD1 NA CASSWDSAGETQYF TGTGCCAGCAGTTGGGACAGTGCCGGGGAGACCCAGTACTTC
TRBJ1-4 TRBV5-4 TRBD1 once CASSNLQGATNEKLFF TGTGCCAGCAGCAATCTACAGGGGGCGACTAATGAAAAACTGTTTTTT
TRBJ2-1 TRBV3-1/TRBV3-2 NA NA CASSQDSGAPSIYNEQFF TGTGCCAGCAGCCAAGATTCAGGGGCACCCTCGATTTACAATGAGCAGTTCTTC
TRBJ2-1 TRBV24-1 TRBD1 NA CATGTGQPHNEQFF TGTGCCACCGGGACGGGACAGCCTCACAATGAGCAGTTCTTC
TRBJ1-2 TRBV6-1 TRBD1 NA CASSELASGGYYGYTF TGTGCCAGCAGTGAACTAGCTTCAGGGGGCTATTATGGCTACACCTTC
TRBJ1-2 TRBV2 NA NA CASSVQRPPGLLRSSYGYTF TGTGCCAGCAGTGTCCAACGGCCCCCGGGACTCCTAAGGTCCAGCTATGGCTACACCTTC
TRBJ1-1 TRBV18 NA NA CASSRGTFKETEAFF TGTGCCAGCTCCCGAGGGACATTCAAGGAGACTGAAGCTTTCTTT
TRBJ1-6 TRBV4-1 NA NA CASEGGGSPLHF TGCGCCAGCGAGGGGGGGGGTTCACCCCTCCACTTT
TRBJ1-1 TRBV28 NA NA CASSERTAVAFF TGTGCCAGCAGTGAGAGGACAGCTGTAGCTTTCTTT
TRBJ2-6 TRBV7-9 NA NA CASSFDSGGANVLTF TGTGCCAGCAGCTTCGACAGCGGGGGGGCCAACGTCCTGACTTTC
TRBJ1-4 TRBV2 NA NA CASSSGTTNEKLFF TGTGCCAGCAGTTCAGGGACAACTAATGAAAAACTGTTTTTT
TRBJ1-2 TRBV30 NA NA CASRGGHTNYGYTF TGTGCCTCCCGCGGGGGCCACACTAACTATGGCTACACCTTC
TRBJ1-5 TRBV5-1 NA NA CASSLGATGNQPQHF TGCGCCAGCAGCTTGGGAGCTACGGGCAATCAGCCCCAGCATTTT
TRBJ2-3 TRBV5-4 TRBD1 NA CASSPDRGTDTQYF TGTGCCAGCAGCCCTGACAGGGGGACAGATACGCAGTATTTT
TRBJ1-5 TRBV19 NA NA CASSPSGGHNQPQHF TGTGCCAGTAGCCCGAGTGGGGGCCACAATCAGCCCCAGCATTTT
TRBJ1-2 TRBV27 TRBD1 NA CASSSYGQVANYGYTF TGTGCCAGCAGTTCCTACGGACAGGTCGCTAACTATGGCTACACCTTC
TRBJ1-1 TRBV14 NA NA CASSPRTFTEAFF TGTGCCAGCAGCCCCCGGACATTCACTGAAGCTTTCTTT
TRBJ1-3 TRBV2 TRBD1 NA CASSAWGQSSSGNTIYF TGTGCCAGCAGTGCGTGGGGACAGTCGAGCTCTGGAAACACCATATATTTT
TRBJ1-6 TRBV11-2 TRBD1 NA CASSSGTGPSSLHF TGTGCCAGCAGCTCCGGGACAGGGCCAAGTTCCCTCCACTTT
TRBJ2-2 TRBV24-1 NA NA CATSDPGYTGELFF TGTGCCACCAGTGATCCCGGGTACACCGGGGAGCTGTTTTTT
TRBJ1-6 TRBV7-2 NA once CASSLVPDSPLHF TGTGCCAGCAGCTTAGTTCCAGATTCACCCCTCCACTTT
TRBJ2-1 TRBV11-1 NA NA CASSLGTLEFF TGTGCCAGCAGCTTAGGGACATTGGAGTTCTTC
TRBJ1-3 TRBV3-1/TRBV3-2 NA NA CASTDGQYSGNTIYF TGTGCCAGCACCGACGGACAGTACTCTGGAAACACCATATATTTT
TRBJ2-3 TRBV3-1/TRBV3-2 NA NA CASSLDRDTQYF TGTGCCAGCAGCCTAGACAGGGATACGCAGTATTTT
TRBJ1-3 TRBV18 NA NA CASSSNSGQRNTIYF TGTGCCAGCTCATCTAACTCGGGACAAAGAAACACCATATATTTT
TRBJ2-1 TRBV5-1 TRBD1 NA CASSLGRKTGGSYNEQFF TGCGCCAGCAGCTTGGGACGAAAGACAGGGGGCTCCTACAATGAGCAGTTCTTC
TRBJ1-5 TRBV4-2 NA NA CASSQETWKFNQPQHF TGTGCCAGCAGCCAAGAGACTTGGAAATTCAATCAGCCCCAGCATTTT
TRBJ1-1 TRBV5-1 NA NA CASSFSSRGTEAFF TGCGCCAGCAGCTTTTCTAGCAGGGGTACTGAAGCTTTCTTT
TRBJ1-5 TRBV3-1/TRBV3-2 TRBD1 NA CASSQDWWQGGSNQPQHF TGTGCCAGCAGCCAAGATTGGTGGCAGGGGGGCAGCAATCAGCCCCAGCATTTT
TRBJ1-6 TRBV27 TRBD1 NA CASSLTTGAGSPLHF TGTGCCAGCAGTCTAACTACAGGGGCAGGGTCACCCCTCCACTTT
TRBJ2-2 TRBV9 NA once CASSVRTGTGELFF TGTGCCAGCAGCGTACGGACTGGGACCGGGGAGCTGTTTTTT
TRBJ2-1 TRBV5-4 TRBD2 NA CASSLGGGGGHEQFF TGTGCCAGCAGCTTGGGTGGCGGGGGGGGCCATGAGCAGTTCTTC
TRBJ1-1 TRBV10-2 TRBD1 NA CASGYRGMNTEAFF TGCGCCAGCGGATACAGGGGAATGAACACTGAAGCTTTCTTT
TRBJ1-1 TRBV7-8 TRBD1 few CASSPRRTGVTEAFF TGTGCCAGCAGCCCGCGGAGGACAGGGGTTACTGAAGCTTTCTTT
TRBJ1-2 TRBV5-1 TRBD1 NA CASSSRLTGIGYTF TGCGCCAGCAGCTCCAGACTGACAGGGATTGGCTACACCTTC
TRBJ1-2 TRBV18 NA NA CASSPTGGYGYTF TGTGCCAGCTCACCAACTGGAGGTTATGGCTACACCTTC